The text below deals with one T cell receptor beta chain. Its antigen is unidentified. This specimen comes from a study of vaccination effects on CD4 cells after COVID-19. Prior to sequencing, the ViraFEST assay stimulated PBMC with viral peptide pools, which expanded the antigen-specific CD4+ T cells. Subsequent to approximately 11 days of culture, CD4+ T cells were isolated. The participants, recipients of two vaccine doses, got either BNT162b2 or mRNA-1273. Nucleocapsid antibodies stayed negative before and after vaccination, showing no earlier SARS-CoV-2 infection. Over 1.5 million PBMC per well were cultured with around 9.1 IU/ml IL-2 and roughly 9.9 ug/ml peptides. From germline, CDR1 is LGHNA and CDR2 YNFKEQ. Germline trimming cut 1 base from V and 7 bases from J; bases unmatched to any gene: 11. The CDR3 is made up of 16 amino acids. Whole-study results and caveats: Missing from the study were early post-infection timepoints, and its convalescent patients were few. Healthy vaccine recipients' vaccine-induced clones were almost all SARS-CoV-2 mono-reactive.

Data came from immunoSEQ multiplex PCR; TCRdb stores just in-frame clones and leaves some out. This sample yields 24,000 or so clones, of which more than 70% are seen a single time; less than 9.5% belongs to the top ten. The specimen comprised CD4+ T cells from PBMCs cultured with HCoV-229E spike peptides, sampled after COVID-19 vaccination. The sequence came from a human donor who received a COVID-19 vaccine. The J gene is TRBJ2-7, the V gene TRBV4-2; TRBD2 matches at 9 bases. The CDR3 DNA is TGTGCCAGCAGCCAAGGAAGACATAGCGGGAGACGTGAGCAGTACTTC. Protein product: CASSQGRHSGRREQYF.